One sample yielded the 8 T cell receptor beta chains listed below, sequenced in a study of blood T cell repertoires in COVID-19. Some clones are missing from TCRdb's copy, which holds only in-frame ones; the method was immunoSEQ multiplex PCR. The data contain over 150,000 clones, nearly 90% of them singletons. Sample: peripheral blood. These receptors came from a man aged 50-60 years with COVID-19, enrolled during active disease.

CDR3 loop: CASSRRDRLNTEAFF. CDR3 DNA: TGTGCCAGCAGCCGCCGGGACAGGTTGAACACTGAAGCTTTCTTT. The genes are TRBV3-1 (or the pseudogene TRBV3-2) and TRBJ1-1; 8 bases fit TRBD1. Germline V CDR1 and CDR2: LGHDT, YNNKEL (reference sequence). J gave up 0 bases and V 4 bases, and 4 bases lay outside the gene matches. The CDR3 is made up of 15 amino acids.

The chain carries TRBV6-2 or TRBV6-3 and TRBJ2-3; perhaps TRBD2 as D (6 bases). The CDR3 extends over 15 amino acids. V was shortened by 4 bases and J by 0 bases, with 11 bases between the two germline ends. CDR1 is MNHEY, CDR2 SVGEGT, per germline. In nucleotides, the CDR3 is TGTGCCAGCAGTTTGGTAGCGGCTAGCACAGATACGCAGTATTTT. Encoded protein: CASSLVAASTDTQYF.

V and J are TRBV3-1 (or the pseudogene TRBV3-2) and TRBJ2-3; TRBD2 aligns across 12 bases. V gave up 6 bases and J gave up 3 bases; unmatched junction bases: 4. The germline gives CDR1 LGHDT, CDR2 YNNKEL (reference sequence). This CDR3 region has 15 residues. CDR3 residues: CASSTSGGLTDTQYF. Written as DNA, the CDR3 is TGTGCCAGCAGTACTAGCGGGGGGTTAACAGATACGCAGTATTTT.

This clone was counted a single time. The genes are TRBV7-9 and TRBJ1-2, with a weak D call TRBD1 (5 bases). Trimming removed 5 bases from V and 6 bases from J, with 13 bases in between. This CDR3 comprises 13 residues. Germline V lookup: CDR1 SEHNR, CDR2 FQNEAQ (reference sequence). The CDR3 loop is CASSPIWGDGYTF. The DNA for the CDR3 is TGTGCCAGCAGCCCGATTTGGGGGGATGGCTACACCTTC.

The chain links TRBV9 to TRBJ2-1; TRBD2 matches at 10 bases. This CDR3 has 17 amino acids. CDR1 SGDLS and CDR2 YYNGEE come from the germline V gene. V shed 0 bases and J 4 bases; nucleotides not matched to a gene: 7. CDR3 coding DNA: TGTGCCAGCAGCGTAGCCTTAGCGGGGGGTATTTACAATGAGCAGTTCTTC. Translating gives CASSVALAGGIYNEQFF.

The chain joins TRBV29-1 to TRBJ2-1, with 10 positions matching TRBD2. The length of the CDR3 is 15 residues. Per the germline V gene, CDR1 is SQVTM and CDR2 is ANQGSEA. V lost 4 bases and J lost 0; bases outside the gene matches: 3. The CDR3 DNA reads TGCAGCGTTGCACTAGCGGGGAGCTCCTACAATGAGCAGTTCTTC. Translation: CSVALAGSSYNEQFF.

This chain connects TRBV7-3 to TRBJ1-1; D not certain. V was trimmed by 2 bases and J by 4 bases, leaving 11 bases between them. Germline V CDR1 and CDR2: SGHTA, FQGTGA. The CDR3 length is 14 residues. CDR3 nucleotide sequence: TGTGCCAGCAGCTTAGGTGCGGGGAGCACTGAAGCTTTCTTT. Its translation is CASSLGAGSTEAFF.

The chain uses TRBV28 and TRBJ2-7; D remains ambiguous. Germline V CDR1 and CDR2: MDHEN, SYDVKM. The CDR3 has 13 residues. Trimming took off 1 base at V and 3 bases at J, with 7 bases between the two ends. Here the CDR3 reads CASSLFQNYEQYF. As DNA, the CDR3 is TGTGCCAGCAGTTTATTCCAGAACTACGAGCAGTACTTC.